One and the same sample provided the 2 T cell receptor beta chains below, sequenced in a study of neurological immune-mediated disorders (dated by TCRdb to 2018 to 2020). Receptor libraries were prepared by 5' RACE. Sequencing instrument: Illumina HiSeq 2500. TCRdb applied fastp at Q25 and MiXCR to the public reads, then kept only in-frame beta chains. CDR3 protein sequences are deduplicated, and each keeps its most common genes and DNA. The sample table lists fewer than 35,000 distinct CDR3 sequences, about 3.1% of them with a count of one. 7% to 8.5% of the sample is in the top ten clones. The sample consisted of PBMCs. The receptors originated from a young woman with multiple sclerosis.

The sample holds many counts of this clonotype. The rearrangement joins TRBV7-9 to TRBJ2-5, with no clear D. Looked up from germline, CDR1 is SEHNR and CDR2 is FQNEAQ (reference sequence). V lost 1 base and J 1 base, leaving 1 base between the germline ends. The CDR3 runs 12 residues. The CDR3 region is CASSLGQETQYF. For the CDR3, the DNA is TGTGCCAGCAGCTTAGGCCAAGAGACCCAGTACTTC.

This clonotype showed up many times. V usage is TRBV9 and J usage is TRBJ2-3; 8 nucleotides match TRBD2. V shed 0 bases, J shed 3 bases, and the junction held 3 bases outside the gene matches. Germline assignment: CDR1 SGDLS and CDR2 YYNGEE. This CDR3 contains 15 residues. CDR3 residues: CASSVVGLVTDTQYF. CDR3 in DNA: TGTGCCAGCAGCGTAGTGGGACTAGTTACAGATACGCAGTATTTT.